The clone carrying this T cell receptor (beta chain) was found once. Its antigen is unidentified. Intraepithelial lymphocytes and lamina propria lymphocytes were released through processing of graft tissue. The data stem from a study of graft-versus-host responses after intestinal transplantation. At the level of the study: After anti-thymocyte globulin induction, recipients took tacrolimus and steroids for around three years.

Germline V gene sequence: CDR1 SNHLY, CDR2 FYNNEI. Trimming shortened V by 2 bases and J by 3 bases, and 11 bases separated the two germline ends. The CDR3 sequence is 14 residues long. Findings and caveats of the study: Peak circulating GvH clone levels tracked with early post-transplant HvG declines.

Sequenced by immunoSEQ multiplex PCR; TCRdb stores in-frame clones only, minus some. The table has about 1,000 clones, 75% to 90% seen once; the top ten hold about 18%. The sequenced sample was ileum tissue, obtained approximately 110 days after intestinal transplant. The sequence came from a human patient who received an intestinal transplant, so some T cells may come from the graft donor. The chain employs TRBV2 and TRBJ2-7; D unresolved. DNA of the CDR3: TGTGCCAGCAGTGAAACGGCAGGTTTCTACGAGCAGTACTTC. This encodes CASSETAGFYEQYF.